The T cell receptor (beta chain) described here comes from a study of T cell repertoires in cytomegalovirus infection. Study background: Public TCR beta signature analysis indicated the presence of both CMV infection and matching HLA type. General study findings and limits: Dominating the ex vivo response were TCR beta clonotypes that were CMV-specific and HLA-C-restricted.

As regards this clonotype: The antigen is unknown.

After removal of 3 bases from V and 3 bases from J, the junction contained 6 bases not matched to a gene. The CDR3 has 15 amino acids. Germline CDR1 SGDLS, CDR2 YYNGEE. TCRdb re-analysed the reads in MiXCR, keeping a single row per CDR3 protein. The sample lists 700,000 to 950,000 distinct CDR3 sequences; approximately 32% were seen once. The chain recombines TRBV9 with TRBJ1-2; the match to TRBD1 covers 9 bases. Sequencing was performed on cultured CD8+ T cells from PBMCs, taken from culture after CMV antigen stimulation. The receptor was isolated from a human donor in good health (CMV status not recorded). Some clones in this sample may be carry-over from other donors' samples. The CDR3 loop is CASSGNRDRDYGYTF. CDR3 sequence (DNA): TGTGCCAGCAGCGGGAACCGGGACAGGGACTATGGCTACACCTTC.